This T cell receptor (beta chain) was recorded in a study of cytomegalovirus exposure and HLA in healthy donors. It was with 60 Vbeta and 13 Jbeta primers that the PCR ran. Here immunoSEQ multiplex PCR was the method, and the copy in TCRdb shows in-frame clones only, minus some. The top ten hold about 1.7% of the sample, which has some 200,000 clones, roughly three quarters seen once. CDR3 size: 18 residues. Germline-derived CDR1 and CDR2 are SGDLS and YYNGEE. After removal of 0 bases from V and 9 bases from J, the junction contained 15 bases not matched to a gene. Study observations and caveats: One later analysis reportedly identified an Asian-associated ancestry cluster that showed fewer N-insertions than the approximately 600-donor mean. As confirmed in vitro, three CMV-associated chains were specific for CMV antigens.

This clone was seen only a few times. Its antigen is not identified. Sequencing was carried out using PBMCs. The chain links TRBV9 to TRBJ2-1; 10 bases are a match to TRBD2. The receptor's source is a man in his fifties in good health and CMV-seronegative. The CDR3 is CASSVGLAGVASVGEQFF. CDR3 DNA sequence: TGTGCCAGCAGCGTAGGCCTAGCGGGAGTAGCATCTGTAGGTGAGCAGTTCTTC.